Presented here are 19 T cell receptor beta chains from one specimen sequenced in a study of T cells in localized non-small cell lung cancer. TCRdb keeps only in-frame clones here, not all; method: immunoSEQ multiplex PCR. Of some 6,300 clones listed, 40% to 50% are singletons. The specimen was lung tumor tissue, collected before any cancer treatment. The receptors come from a woman aged 40 to 75 with stage II squamous cell lung carcinoma.

This clone was seen more than once but under ten times. J is TRBJ1-2 and V is TRBV9; TRBD1 is a possible D gene (5 bases). This CDR3 is built from 13 residues. Trimming left V 3 bases short and J 4 bases short, with 10 bases between. Germline loops: CDR1 SGDLS, CDR2 YYNGEE. Written as DNA, the CDR3 is TGTGCCAGCAGCGCTGACAGAGCCTATGGCTACACCTTC. It specifies CASSADRAYGYTF.

The chain uses TRBV12-5 and TRBJ2-3; D tentatively reads TRBD1 or TRBD2 (5 bases each). This CDR3 has 13 amino acids. The germline gives CDR1 LGHNT, CDR2 FRNRAP. CDR3 loop: CASTLGGADTQYF. CDR3 DNA sequence: TGTGCCAGCACCCTTGGGGGAGCAGATACGCAGTATTTT.

The chain recombines TRBV6-8 with TRBJ1-1; the D gene is possibly TRBD1 (6 bases). The germline CDR1 and CDR2 sequences are MNHGY and SAAAGT. Trimming removed 8 bases at V and 4 bases at J, with 17 bases between. The CDR3 runs 14 residues. Here the CDR3 DNA reads TGTGCCAGCTTTGGGGGCGGCAAGGCCACTGAAGCTTTCTTT. Amino acid sequence: CASFGGGKATEAFF.

This clone has just a few counts. J is TRBJ2-5 and V is TRBV27; a weak D match, TRBD2 (5 bases). Deletions cut 9 bases from V and 2 bases from J, with 19 bases between. The CDR3 extends over 15 amino acids. Looked up from germline, CDR1 is MNHEY and CDR2 is SMNVEV (reference sequence). CDR3 residues: CASSAGEPGQETQYF. The CDR3 DNA follows: TGTGCCAGTTCGGCCGGGGAGCCGGGACAAGAGACCCAGTACTTC.

A note on this clone: Sequence at one end of the junction differs from germline and may be a read error. The DNA holds an ambiguous or unread base, and X denotes its residue. The chain employs TRBV11-3 and TRBJ1-1, with D unresolved. The CDR3 covers 15 residues. In germline, CDR1 is SGHNT, CDR2 YENEEA. CDR3 sequence (DNA): TGTGCCAGCARCTTAGTAGGCAGCATGAACACTGAAGCTTTCTTT. This gives the protein CASXLVGSMNTEAFF.

This clone is termed large. The CDR3 sequence: CASSARTPYNEQFF. DNA of the CDR3: TGTGCCAGCAGTGCCCGGACCCCATACAATGAGCAGTTCTTC. V and J are TRBV9 and TRBJ2-1, with D hard to call. This CDR3 has 14 residues. V was clipped by 5 bases and J by 4 bases, with 13 bases between them. Germline CDR1 SGDLS, CDR2 YYNGEE.

The V call is TRBV19, the J call TRBJ1-2, with unresolved D. This CDR3 has 14 residues. The germline V and J ends were trimmed by 7 bases and 2 bases, with 14 bases remaining between them. In germline, CDR1 is LNHDA, CDR2 SQIVND (reference sequence). CDR3 nucleotide sequence: TGTGCCAGTACCCATCAGGCAGCGAACTATGGCTACACCTTC. It encodes CASTHQAANYGYTF.

This sequence joins TRBV25-1 and TRBJ1-6; D not resolved. Per the germline V gene, CDR1 is MGHDK and CDR2 is SYGVNS. Trimming left V 2 bases short and J 13 bases short, with 15 bases between. The CDR3 spans 14 residues. CDR3 sequence reads: CASSEKAVGGPLHF. The CDR3 DNA reads TGTGCCAGCAGTGAAAAGGCGGTGGGAGGTCCCCTCCACTTT.

V is TRBV18 and J is TRBJ1-2; 7 positions match TRBD1. This CDR3 is built from 15 residues. Germline trimming cut 3 bases from V and 2 bases from J; bases unmatched to any gene: 6. CDR1 and CDR2 (germline): KGHSH, LQKENI. Here the CDR3 reads CASSPMGQPNYGYTF. The CDR3 region has the DNA TGTGCCAGCTCACCCATGGGACAGCCAAACTATGGCTACACCTTC.

The CDR3 DNA sequence: TGTGCCAGCAGTTTCCCCTTCGGGGAGCTGTTTTTT. This codes for CASSFPFGELFF. This sequence joins TRBV6-8 and TRBJ2-2, with D uncertain. V lost 4 bases, J lost 7 bases, and 7 bases lay in between. CDR1 is MNHGY and CDR2 is SAAAGT in the germline V gene. This CDR3 spans 12 amino acids.

This clone was recorded many times. The chain uses TRBV11-3 and TRBJ1-1; 9 bases line up with TRBD1. This CDR3 contains 14 residues. Germline lookup yields CDR1 SGHNT and CDR2 YENEEA. Trimming cost V 1 base and J 8 bases; bases outside gene matches: 5. For the CDR3, the DNA is TGTGCCAGCAGCTTAGGACAGGGGGGATTGGAAGCTTTCTTT. This translates into CASSLGQGGLEAFF.

This clone has just a few counts. The chain employs TRBV7-2 and TRBJ2-6; D unclear. V lost 3 bases and J lost 0, with 9 bases in between. This CDR3 spans 16 amino acids. CDR1 SGHTA and CDR2 FQGNSA come from the germline V gene. The chain's CDR3 is CASSFFGGSGANVLTF. The DNA for the CDR3 is TGTGCCAGCAGCTTTTTCGGTGGCTCTGGGGCCAACGTCCTGACTTTC.

The sample holds a few counts of this clone. The chain joins TRBV9 to TRBJ2-2, with unresolved D. Germline V gene lookup returns CDR1 SGDLS and CDR2 YYNGEE. The CDR3 sequence is 15 residues long. The V end lost 1 base, the J end lost 3 bases, and 10 bases lay between the germline ends. In nucleotides, the CDR3 is TGTGCCAGCAGCGTATTAGCCAGTCACACCGGGGAGCTGTTTTTT. Translation: CASSVLASHTGELFF.

V usage is TRBV12-5 and J usage is TRBJ1-2; 7 nucleotides line up with TRBD1. This CDR3 is 14 amino acids long. CDR1 LGHNT and CDR2 FRNRAP come from the germline V gene. The V segment lost 7 bases and the J segment 5 bases; nucleotides outside the gene matches: 10. This CDR3 is CASVRAGGDYGYTF. The CDR3 nucleotides read TGTGCTAGTGTCAGGGCAGGGGGGGATTATGGCTACACCTTC.

This clone was detected a few times. The rearrangement links TRBV5-1 to TRBJ2-1, with TRBD2 identical over 7 bases. The V gene end was trimmed by 0 bases and the J gene end by 7 bases; junction bases not matched to a gene: 7. Germline assignment: CDR1 SGHRS and CDR2 YFSETQ. CDR3 length: 15 amino acids. CDR3 sequence: CASSLVAGVLNEQFF. The CDR3 region has the DNA TGCGCCAGCAGCTTGGTTGCGGGAGTGTTGAATGAGCAGTTCTTC.

The rearrangement joins TRBV30 to TRBJ1-1; TRBD1 is a possible D gene (6 bases). The germline V gene encodes CDR1 GTSNPN and CDR2 SVGIG (reference sequence). V was trimmed by 4 bases and J by 0 bases, leaving 15 bases between them. This CDR3 has 15 amino acids. The DNA for the CDR3 is TGTGCCTGGACTTGGGGGGGGCCAGTGAACACTGAAGCTTTCTTT. It encodes CAWTWGGPVNTEAFF.

The V gene is TRBV18, the J gene TRBJ2-1, with 11 positions matching TRBD2. Germline CDR1 reads KGHSH; CDR2 reads LQKENI. The CDR3 runs to 14 residues. With V trimmed by 3 bases and J by 8 bases, 3 bases remained unmatched. Here the CDR3 reads CASSPQGLADEQFF. The CDR3 DNA follows: TGTGCCAGCTCACCTCAGGGACTAGCGGATGAGCAGTTCTTC.

This clone has a handful of counts. The chain links TRBV6-8 to TRBJ1-5; no reliable D call. Trimming cost V 5 bases and J 9 bases, with 14 bases left between them. The CDR3 length is 13 residues. Germline V gene lookup returns CDR1 MNHGY and CDR2 SAAAGT. The DNA of the CDR3 is TGTGCCAGCAGTAACGGACGGGGTGGGCCCCAGCATTTT. Translating it yields CASSNGRGGPQHF.

This clone turned up a few times. The gene calls are TRBV9 and TRBJ1-1, with a tentative D call TRBD1 (5 bases). Deletions cut 3 bases from V and 11 bases from J, with 17 bases between. Looked up from germline, CDR1 is SGDLS and CDR2 is YYNGEE. The CDR3 sequence is 13 residues long. The CDR3 nucleotides are TGTGCCAGCAGCGAGCCAGGGATCTCCGGGGCTTTCTTT. Translating gives CASSEPGISGAFF.